The sequence of this TCR beta chain was determined in a study of early T cells in non-severe SARS-CoV-2 infection. The wider study: Sequencing of unsorted whole blood was done on bulk RNA, leaving chains unpaired.

The CDR3 runs to 17 residues. Germline V gene data show CDR1 as SEHNR and CDR2 as FQNEAQ (reference sequence). V trimming: 8 bases; J trimming: 8 bases; junction bases outside the gene matches: 14. General study results and limits: VDJdb matching, biased toward anti-spike CD8 responses, missed private and CD4 specificities.

This clonotype was picked up many times. Its antigen is undetermined. Separate cDNA molecules each had unique molecular identifiers attached to them. TCRdb independently ran MiXCR on the 5' RACE reads; one entry per CDR3 protein. Among around 40,000 distinct CDR3 sequences listed, approximately 11% were seen once. The rearrangement links TRBV7-9 to TRBJ2-1, with TRBD2 matching 14 bases. The sequence derives from an adult who was a healthcare worker with PCR-confirmed SARS-CoV-2 infection or an uninfected control (not recorded which). The sample comprised whole blood. CDR3 protein: CASGPYRLAGGLDEQFF. The CDR3 region has the DNA TGTGCCAGCGGACCGTATAGACTAGCGGGGGGGCTCGATGAGCAGTTCTTC.